These T cell receptor beta chains were read from a single sample in a study of patients and donors after allogeneic stem cell transplantation. TCRdb passed the RT-PCR reads through MiXCR, listing each CDR3 protein once. The sample has about 87,000 distinct CDR3 sequences; 4.5% to 5% are singletons. What was sequenced was blood, either unsorted or a sorted T cell fraction (not recorded which). These receptors came from a human donor who was either an allogeneic HSCT recipient or a stem cell or donor lymphocyte infusion donor (not recorded which). It is not recorded whose cells these are; they may come from a transplant donor. Each CDR3 is given with its conserved first and last residue. The D gene is left open where the match is weak. Rows may omit the clone size; those that give it use once, few, many or a size class.

TRBD2 TRBJ2-3 many TRBV12-3/TRBV12-4 TGTGCCAGCAGTCCCCCCAGCGGGGGGGCCTTAACAGATACGCAGTATTTT CASSPPSGGALTDTQYF
TRBD2 TRBJ2-3 many TRBV20-1 TGCAGTGCTAGGGGCCTCAGGCGCGGGGGGGTCGAAGGCACAGATACGCAGTATTTT CSARGLRRGGVEGTDTQYF
- TRBJ1-6 many TRBV3-1 TGTGCCAGCAGCCAAGCAGGTAGAAATTCACCCCTCCACTTT CASSQAGRNSPLHF
TRBD2 TRBJ2-1 many TRBV20-1 TGCAGTGCTAGCGGGGAGGGTCCCTACAATGAGCAGTTCTTC CSASGEGPYNEQFF
TRBD1 TRBJ2-3 many TRBV20-1 TGCAGTGCTAGAGATCGAGTGAGGGACAGGGTCACAGATACGCAGTATTTT CSARDRVRDRVTDTQYF
TRBD1 TRBJ2-1 many TRBV20-1 TGCAGTGCTGAGTGGGACAGGGACTTCAATGAGCAGTTCTTC CSAEWDRDFNEQFF
- TRBJ2-1 many TRBV9 TGTGCCAGCAGCCCCGGAGCCGGCCTTTCCGTCAATGAGCAGTTCTTC CASSPGAGLSVNEQFF
- TRBJ1-6 - TRBV27 TGTGCCAGCAGTTTAGGTGGGGGGCAATCTTCACCCCTCCACTTT CASSLGGGQSSPLHF
- TRBJ1-2 many TRBV7-9 TGTGCCAGCAGCTTAGAGGCGGACTATGGCTACACCTTC CASSLEADYGYTF
- TRBJ2-7 many TRBV20-1 TGCAGTGCTAGATCGGGGTTTAAAGAAATCCAGTACTTC CSARSGFKEIQYF
TRBD1 TRBJ2-3 many TRBV28 TGTGCCAGCACCAGGACAGGGCACGATACGCAGTATTTT CASTRTGHDTQYF
TRBD1 TRBJ2-2 few TRBV2 TGTGCCAGCAGAGACAGGGCCGGGGAGCTGTTTTTT CASRDRAGELFF
- TRBJ1-1 many TRBV6-1 TGTGCCAGCACCCCACAGGGGAACACTGAAGCTTTCTTT CASTPQGNTEAFF
- TRBJ2-5 many TRBV5-5 TGTGCCAGCAGCTTCGACGGAGGCCTCGAGACCCAGTACTTC CASSFDGGLETQYF
TRBD1 TRBJ2-1 few TRBV18 TGTGCCAGCTCACAAGGACAGGGTGTATACAATGAGCAGTTCTTC CASSQGQGVYNEQFF
- TRBJ2-2 many TRBV5-1 TGCGCCAGCAGCTTGGTTCCTCGGTCGGACACCGGGGAGCTGTTTTTT CASSLVPRSDTGELFF
TRBD2 TRBJ2-5 - TRBV25-1 TGTGCCAGCACCCCGGGAGGGACCCAGTACTTC CASTPGGTQYF
- TRBJ2-7 many TRBV7-9 TGTGCCAGCAGCTTCTCCTACGAGCAGTACTTC CASSFSYEQYF